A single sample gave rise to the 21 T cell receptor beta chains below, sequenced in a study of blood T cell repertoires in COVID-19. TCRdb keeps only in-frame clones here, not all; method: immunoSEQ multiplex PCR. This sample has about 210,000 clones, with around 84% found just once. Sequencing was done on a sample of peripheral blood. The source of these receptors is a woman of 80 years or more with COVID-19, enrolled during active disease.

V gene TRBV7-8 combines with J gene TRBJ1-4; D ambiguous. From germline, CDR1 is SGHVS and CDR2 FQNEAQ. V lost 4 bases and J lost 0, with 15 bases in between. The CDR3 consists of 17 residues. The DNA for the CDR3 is TGTGCCAGCAGCTCGGACTACCAAGGAGCAACTAATGAAAAACTGTTTTTT. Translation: CASSSDYQGATNEKLFF.

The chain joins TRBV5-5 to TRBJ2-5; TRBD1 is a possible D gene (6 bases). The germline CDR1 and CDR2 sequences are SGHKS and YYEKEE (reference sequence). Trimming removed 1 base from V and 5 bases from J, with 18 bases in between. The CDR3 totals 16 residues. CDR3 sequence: CASSLSSVGAWETQYF. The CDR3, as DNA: TGTGCCAGCAGCTTGTCGAGCGTGGGGGCGTGGGAGACCCAGTACTTC. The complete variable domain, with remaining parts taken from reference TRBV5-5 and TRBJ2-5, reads DAGVTQSPTHLIKTRGQQVTLRCSPISGHKSVSWYQQVLGQGPQFIFQYYEKEERGRGNFPDRFSARQFPNYSSELNVNALLLGDSALYLCASSLSSVGAWETQYFGPGTRLLVL.

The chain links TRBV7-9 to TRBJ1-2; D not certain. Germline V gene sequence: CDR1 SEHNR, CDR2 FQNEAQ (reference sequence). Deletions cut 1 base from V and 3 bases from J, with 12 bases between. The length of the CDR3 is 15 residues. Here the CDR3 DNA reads TGTGCCAGCAGCTTAGGTAGAGTGCAGGACTATGGCTACACCTTC. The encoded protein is CASSLGRVQDYGYTF.

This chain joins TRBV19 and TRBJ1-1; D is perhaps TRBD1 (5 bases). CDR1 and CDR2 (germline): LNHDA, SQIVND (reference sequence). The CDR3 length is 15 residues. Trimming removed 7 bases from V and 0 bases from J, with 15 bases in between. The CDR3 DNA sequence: TGTGCCAGTACCTCATTAGGGGCGTTGAACACTGAAGCTTTCTTT. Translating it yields CASTSLGALNTEAFF.

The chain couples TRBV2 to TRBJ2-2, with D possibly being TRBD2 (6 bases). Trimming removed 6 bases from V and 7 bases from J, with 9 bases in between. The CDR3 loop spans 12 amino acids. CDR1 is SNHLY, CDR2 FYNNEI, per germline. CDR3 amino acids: CASRGGSGELFF. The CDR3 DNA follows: TGTGCCAGCAGGGGGGGAAGCGGGGAGCTGTTTTTT.

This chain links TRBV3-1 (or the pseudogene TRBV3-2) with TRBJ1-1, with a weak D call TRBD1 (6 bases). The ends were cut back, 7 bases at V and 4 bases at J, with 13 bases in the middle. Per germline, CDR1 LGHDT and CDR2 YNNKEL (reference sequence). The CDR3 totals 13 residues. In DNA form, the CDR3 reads TGTGCCAGCAAAGGGGGGGCGAGCACTGAAGCTTTCTTT. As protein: CASKGGASTEAFF.

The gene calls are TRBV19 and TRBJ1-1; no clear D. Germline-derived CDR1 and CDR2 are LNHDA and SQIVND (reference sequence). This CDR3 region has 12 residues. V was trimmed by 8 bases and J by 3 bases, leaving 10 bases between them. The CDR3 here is CASGHGDTEAFF. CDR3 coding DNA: TGTGCCAGTGGTCACGGGGACACTGAAGCTTTCTTT.

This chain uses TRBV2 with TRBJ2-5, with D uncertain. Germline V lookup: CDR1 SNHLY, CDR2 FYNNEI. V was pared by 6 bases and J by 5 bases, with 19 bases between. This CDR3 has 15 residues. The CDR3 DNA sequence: TGTGCCAGCAGAACGATAGGATTCTCCAGGGAGACCCAGTACTTC. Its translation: CASRTIGFSRETQYF. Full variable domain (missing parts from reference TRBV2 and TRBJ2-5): EPEVTQTPSHQVTQMGQEVILRCVPISNHLYFYWYRQILGQKVEFLVSFYNNEISEKSEIFDDQFSVERPDGSNFTLKIRSTKLEDSAMYFCASRTIGFSRETQYFGPGTRLLVL.

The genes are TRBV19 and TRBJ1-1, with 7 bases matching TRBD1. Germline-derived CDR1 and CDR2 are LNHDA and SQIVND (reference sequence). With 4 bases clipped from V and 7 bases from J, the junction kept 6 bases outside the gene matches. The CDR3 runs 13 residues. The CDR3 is CASSTMGQLEAFF. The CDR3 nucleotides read TGTGCCAGTAGTACAATGGGACAGCTTGAAGCTTTCTTT.

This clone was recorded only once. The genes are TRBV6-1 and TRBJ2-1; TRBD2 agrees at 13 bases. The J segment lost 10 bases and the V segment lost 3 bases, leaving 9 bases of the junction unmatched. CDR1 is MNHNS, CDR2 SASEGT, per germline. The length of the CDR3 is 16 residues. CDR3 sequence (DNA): TGTGCCAGCAGTGAGCAACTAGCGGGGGGGCCTTGGGAGCAGTTCTTC. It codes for CASSEQLAGGPWEQFF.

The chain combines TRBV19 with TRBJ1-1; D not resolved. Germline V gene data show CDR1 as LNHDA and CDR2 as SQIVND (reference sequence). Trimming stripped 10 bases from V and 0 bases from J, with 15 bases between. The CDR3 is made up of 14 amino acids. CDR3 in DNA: TGTGCCACACATGAGGGCCGGTTGAACACTGAAGCTTTCTTT. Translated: CATHEGRLNTEAFF. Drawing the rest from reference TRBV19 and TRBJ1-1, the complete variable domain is DGGITQSPKYLFRKEGQNVTLSCEQNLNHDAMYWYRQDPGQGLRLIYYSQIVNDFQKGDIAEGYSVSREKKESFPLTVTSAQKNPTAFYLCATHEGRLNTEAFFGQGTRLTVV.

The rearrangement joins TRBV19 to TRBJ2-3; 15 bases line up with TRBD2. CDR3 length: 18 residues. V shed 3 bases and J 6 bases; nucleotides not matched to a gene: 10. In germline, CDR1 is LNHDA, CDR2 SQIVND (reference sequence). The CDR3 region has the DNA TGTGCCAGTAGTATTCTACTTGGGACTAGCGGGGGGTCGGATACGCAGTATTTT. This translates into CASSILLGTSGGSDTQYF.

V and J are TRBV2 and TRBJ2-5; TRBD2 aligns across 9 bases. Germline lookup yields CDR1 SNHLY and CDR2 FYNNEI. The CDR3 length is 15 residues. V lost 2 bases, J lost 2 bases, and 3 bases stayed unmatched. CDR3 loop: CASSEMGLAQETQYF. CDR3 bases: TGTGCCAGCAGTGAAATGGGACTAGCACAAGAGACCCAGTACTTC.

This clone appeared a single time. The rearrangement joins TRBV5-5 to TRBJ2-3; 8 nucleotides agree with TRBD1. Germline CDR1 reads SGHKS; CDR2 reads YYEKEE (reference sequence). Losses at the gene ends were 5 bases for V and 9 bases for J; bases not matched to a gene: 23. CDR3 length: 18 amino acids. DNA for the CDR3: TGTGCCAGCAGTCGCTCCGGGACAGGTTCTTCCCCGAGGCAGACGCAGTATTTT. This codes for CASSRSGTGSSPRQTQYF.

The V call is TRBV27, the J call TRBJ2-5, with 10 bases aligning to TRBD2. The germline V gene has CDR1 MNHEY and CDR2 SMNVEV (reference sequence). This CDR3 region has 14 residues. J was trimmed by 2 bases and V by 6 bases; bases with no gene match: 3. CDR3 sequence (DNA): TGTGCCAGCAGACTAGCGGGGAAGCAAGAGACCCAGTACTTC. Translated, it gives CASRLAGKQETQYF.

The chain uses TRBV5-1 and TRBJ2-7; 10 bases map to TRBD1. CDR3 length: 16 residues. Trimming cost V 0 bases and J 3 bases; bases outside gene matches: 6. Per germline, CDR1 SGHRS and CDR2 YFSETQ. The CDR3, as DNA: TGCGCCAGCAGCTTGGCCCCAGGACAGGGGGTCTACGAGCAGTACTTC. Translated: CASSLAPGQGVYEQYF.

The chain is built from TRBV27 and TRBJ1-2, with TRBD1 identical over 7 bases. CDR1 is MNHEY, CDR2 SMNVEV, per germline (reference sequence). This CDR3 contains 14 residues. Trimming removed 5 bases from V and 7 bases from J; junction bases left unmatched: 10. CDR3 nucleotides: TGTGCCAGCAGTCCGCGACAGGGTAGGGCTGGCTACACCTTC. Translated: CASSPRQGRAGYTF.

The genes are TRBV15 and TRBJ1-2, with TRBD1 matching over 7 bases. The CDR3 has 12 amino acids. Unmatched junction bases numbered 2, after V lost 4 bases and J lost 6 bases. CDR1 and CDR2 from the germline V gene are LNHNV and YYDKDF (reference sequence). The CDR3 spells CATSTQGNGYTF. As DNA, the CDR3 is TGTGCCACCAGCACACAGGGGAATGGCTACACCTTC.

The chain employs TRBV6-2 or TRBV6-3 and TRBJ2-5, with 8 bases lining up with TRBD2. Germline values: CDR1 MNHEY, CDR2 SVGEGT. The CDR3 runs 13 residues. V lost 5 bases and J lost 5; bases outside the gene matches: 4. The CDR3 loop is CASSNIAGETQYF. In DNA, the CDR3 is TGTGCCAGCAGTAATATAGCGGGGGAGACCCAGTACTTC.

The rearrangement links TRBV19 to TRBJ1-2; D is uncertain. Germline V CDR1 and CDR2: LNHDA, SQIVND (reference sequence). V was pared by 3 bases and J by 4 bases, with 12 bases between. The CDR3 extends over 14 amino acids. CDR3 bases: TGTGCCAGTAGTATGAGTGGTCGGGGCTATGGCTACACCTTC. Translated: CASSMSGRGYGYTF.

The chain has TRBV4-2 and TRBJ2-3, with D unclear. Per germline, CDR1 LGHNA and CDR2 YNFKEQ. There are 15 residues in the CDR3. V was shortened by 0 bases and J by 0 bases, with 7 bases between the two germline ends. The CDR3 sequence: CASSQEGGSTDTQYF. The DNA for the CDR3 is TGTGCCAGCAGCCAAGAAGGCGGAAGCACAGATACGCAGTATTTT.